This entry concerns a single T cell receptor (beta chain). Its antigen remains unknown. Repertoires were generated with immunoSEQ multiplex PCR, while TCRdb's copy carries only in-frame clones and drops some. The sample lists 85,000 to 100,000 clones, roughly 89% seen once, with roughly 0.58% in the top ten. CDR3 length equals 14 residues. Trimming stripped 6 bases from V and 1 base from J, with 11 bases between. Germline V gene sequence: CDR1 MNHEY, CDR2 SVGAGI. The sample originates from a study of a mutant IDH1 vaccine in newly diagnosed glioma. Study-wide background: The treated population exhibited a male proportion of about 62%, a female proportion of 37.5%, and a mean age of about 40 years. Former treatment meant radiotherapy, temozolomide, or both; the majority had gotten both. Study-level results: Changes to the top peripheral T cell clonotypes appeared unrelated to pseudoprogression. Under 95% of patients showed vaccine-induced immune responses across multiple MHC alleles.

The time point here: baseline, week 1 (first vaccination visit). Treatment described: pre-vaccination baseline after standard-of-care therapy. This sequence was found in a woman between 50 and 59 years old with glioma. This sequence joins TRBV6-5 and TRBJ2-3; TRBD1 is a possible D gene (5 bases). The source was PBMCs, collected from a glioma patient treated with radiotherapy, temozolomide or both. The CDR3 reads CASRPQGGTDTQYF. The CDR3 DNA sequence: TGTGCCAGCAGACCGCAAGGGGGCACAGATACGCAGTATTTT.